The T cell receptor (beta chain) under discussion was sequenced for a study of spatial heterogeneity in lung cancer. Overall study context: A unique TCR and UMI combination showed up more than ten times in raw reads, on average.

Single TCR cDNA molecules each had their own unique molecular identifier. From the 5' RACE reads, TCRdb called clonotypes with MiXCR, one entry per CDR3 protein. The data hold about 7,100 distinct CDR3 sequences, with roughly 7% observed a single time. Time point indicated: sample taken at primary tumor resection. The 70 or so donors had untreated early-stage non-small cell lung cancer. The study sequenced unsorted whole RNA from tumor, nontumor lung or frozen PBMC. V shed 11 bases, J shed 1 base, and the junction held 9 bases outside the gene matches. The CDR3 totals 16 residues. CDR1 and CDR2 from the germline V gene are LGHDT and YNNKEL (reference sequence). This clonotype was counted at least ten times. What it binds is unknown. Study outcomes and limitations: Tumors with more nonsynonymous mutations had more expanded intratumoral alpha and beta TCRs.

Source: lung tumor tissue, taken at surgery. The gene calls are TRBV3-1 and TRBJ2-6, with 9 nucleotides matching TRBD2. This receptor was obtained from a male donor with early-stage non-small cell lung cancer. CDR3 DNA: TGTGCCTCGGCGGGAGGGCCCGGATCTGGGGCCAACGTCCTGACTTTC. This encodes CASAGGPGSGANVLTF.